This T cell receptor (beta chain) was identified during a study of T cells in women clearing cervical HPV infection. For the study at large: Case blood drawn at lesion detection; control blood after infection cleared.

This CDR3 contains 14 residues. CDR1 and CDR2 (germline): SNHLY, FYNNEI. As to this clone: Read coverage stops 3 residues before the CDR3 terminus; the germline J gene supplies the remainder.

Each participant carried one incident cervical HPV16 infection only. Method: immunoSEQ multiplex PCR; TCRdb's copy keeps in-frame clones and lacks some. The sample table includes 14,000 or so clones. The origin of this receptor is a woman between 18 and 69 years old with a cervical HPV16 infection that either progressed to CIN3+ or cleared (not recorded which). V gene TRBV2 combines with J gene TRBJ2-4; the D is unclear. The source material was blood buffy coat. CDR3 in amino acids: CASSPDKTFHGQYF. CDR3 bases read: TGTGCCAGCAGTCCCGACAAGACATTCCATGGT. The variable domain in full, completed from reference TRBV2 and TRBJ2-4, reads EPEVTQTPSHQVTQMGQEVILRCVPISNHLYFYWYRQILGQKVEFLVSFYNNEISEKSEIFDDQFSVERPDGSNFTLKIRSTKLEDSAMYFCASSPDKTFHGQYFGAGTRLSVL.